This entry lists 5 T cell receptor beta chains sequenced from one sample in a study of T cell repertoires in cytomegalovirus infection. In TCRdb, the reads were re-called with MiXCR into one record per CDR3 protein. The profile shows around 900,000 distinct CDR3 sequences, around 32% of them singletons. For these TCRs, the target antigens are not known. The sample here was cultured CD8+ T cells from PBMCs, taken from culture after CMV antigen stimulation. Source of these receptors: a human donor in good health (CMV status not recorded). Some clones in this sample may be carry-over from other donors' samples.

This clonotype has at least ten counts. The chain recombines TRBV7-6 with TRBJ1-1, with 7 nucleotides matching TRBD1. Germline V gene sequence: CDR1 SGHVS, CDR2 FNYEAQ. V shed 4 bases, J shed 4 bases, and the junction held 6 bases outside the gene matches. The CDR3 has 14 residues. The CDR3 coding sequence is TGTGCCAGCAGCTCATACAGGGGTAGCACTGAAGCTTTCTTT. Translated, it gives CASSSYRGSTEAFF.

This clonotype showed up just a few times. The chain's CDR3 is CASSQFSGANVLTF. Here the CDR3 DNA reads TGCGCCAGCAGCCAGTTCTCTGGGGCCAACGTCCTGACTTTC. The V and J genes are TRBV4-1 and TRBJ2-6; D is unclear. The CDR3 spans 14 residues. Trimming shortened V by 3 bases and J by 0 bases, and 3 bases separated the two germline ends. Germline V gene lookup returns CDR1 MGHRA and CDR2 YSYEKL.

This clonotype has a count of ten or more. The chain employs TRBV27 and TRBJ2-1; 7 nucleotides align to TRBD2. CDR3 length: 15 residues. Germline trimming cut 6 bases from V and 2 bases from J; bases unmatched to any gene: 7. The germline gives CDR1 MNHEY, CDR2 SMNVEV (reference sequence). The CDR3 DNA reads TGTGCCAGCAGCTTAGACAGCGGGGCCTACAATGAGCAGTTCTTC. It translates to CASSLDSGAYNEQFF.

This clonotype was found a few times. The chain is built from TRBV7-6 and TRBJ2-1, with D perhaps TRBD1 (8 bases). The CDR3 length is 18 residues. Trimming stripped 0 bases from V and 3 bases from J, with 18 bases between. In germline, CDR1 is SGHVS, CDR2 FNYEAQ. CDR3 protein: CASSLAHRGGPDYNEQFF. DNA of the CDR3: TGTGCCAGCAGCTTAGCGCACAGGGGGGGCCCCGACTACAATGAGCAGTTCTTC.

The V and J genes are TRBV19 and TRBJ1-1; D ambiguous. CDR3 length equals 15 residues. V was pared by 0 bases and J by 0 bases, with 8 bases between. Germline-derived CDR1 and CDR2 are LNHDA and SQIVND (reference sequence). CDR3 sequence: CASSIERAMNTEAFF. CDR3 in DNA: TGTGCCAGTAGTATAGAGCGGGCCATGAACACTGAAGCTTTCTTT.